This TCR beta chain was captured in a study of vaccination effects on CD4 cells after COVID-19. Study context: The participants, recipients of two vaccine doses, got either BNT162b2 or mRNA-1273. Both of the two convalescent patients gave a sample, one 16 days and one a week before vaccination.

On this clone itself: Its antigen is not identified.

Profiling relied on immunoSEQ multiplex PCR, and the TCRdb table lists in-frame clones only, not all of them. The sample records more than 35,000 clones, about 78% being singletons. Within the ViraFEST assay, antigen-specific CD4+ T cells underwent expansion with viral peptide pools prior to sequencing. Subsequent to a culture period of around 10 days, CD4+ T cells were isolated. SARS-CoV-2 infection was confirmed by PCR in the person between March and December 2020. Roughly 1.9 million PBMC were placed in each well, which was supplemented with 10 IU/ml IL-2 and around 10 ug/ml peptides. At days 3 and 7, half of the medium was exchanged for IL-2 medium. The receptor was isolated from a human donor who had a prior SARS-CoV-2 infection. This sample comprised CD4+ T cells from PBMCs cultured with HCoV-NL63 spike peptides, obtained before COVID-19 vaccination.

The CDR3 region is CSVEGLPYNEQFF. The CDR3 coding sequence is TGCAGCGTTGAGGGACTCCCGTACAATGAGCAGTTCTTC. V gene TRBV29-1 combines with J gene TRBJ2-1; tentative D call: TRBD2 (6 bases). The V and J ends lost 3 bases and 4 bases respectively, with 10 bases between them. Per the germline V gene, CDR1 is SQVTM and CDR2 is ANQGSEA. The CDR3 extends over 13 amino acids.